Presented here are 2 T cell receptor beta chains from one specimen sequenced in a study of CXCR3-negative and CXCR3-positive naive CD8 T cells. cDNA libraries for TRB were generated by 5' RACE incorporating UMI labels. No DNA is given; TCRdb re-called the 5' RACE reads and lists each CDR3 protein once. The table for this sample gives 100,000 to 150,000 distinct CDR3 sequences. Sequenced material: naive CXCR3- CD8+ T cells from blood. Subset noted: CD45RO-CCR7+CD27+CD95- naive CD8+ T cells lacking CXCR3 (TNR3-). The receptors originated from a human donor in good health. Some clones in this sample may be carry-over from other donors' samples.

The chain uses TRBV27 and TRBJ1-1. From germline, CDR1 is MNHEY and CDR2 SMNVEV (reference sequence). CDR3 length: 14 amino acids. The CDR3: CASSLFGGGTEAFF.

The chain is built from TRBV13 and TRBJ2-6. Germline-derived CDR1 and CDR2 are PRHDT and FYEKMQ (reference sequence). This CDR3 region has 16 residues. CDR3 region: CASSLNGLSGANVLTF.